Shown below are 22 T cell receptor beta chains from a single sample sequenced in a study of beta chain features in type 1 diabetes. What was sequenced were expressed TCRB transcripts, since all of the isolated RNA had been reverse transcribed. Some clones are missing from TCRdb's copy, which holds only in-frame ones; the method was immunoSEQ multiplex PCR. Among 850,000 to 900,000 clones listed, roughly 15% were seen once. Sequencing was performed on naive CD4+ T cells from blood. All receptors derive from a woman aged 18-29 years in good health.

The V gene is TRBV9, the J gene TRBJ2-7; TRBD1 aligns across 9 bases. CDR3 length equals 15 residues. The V gene's germline CDR1 is SGDLS and CDR2 YYNGEE. V lost 0 bases and J lost 2; bases outside the gene matches: 3. The CDR3 loop reads CASSVGGQGTYEQYF. CDR3 sequence (DNA): TGTGCCAGCAGCGTAGGGGGACAGGGCACCTACGAGCAGTACTTC.

This clone was picked up a small number of times. V is TRBV2 and J is TRBJ2-7, with 7 bases fitting TRBD1. V shed 7 bases, J shed 0 bases, and the junction held 6 bases outside the gene matches. CDR1 is SNHLY and CDR2 is FYNNEI in the germline V gene. The CDR3 contains 14 residues. The CDR3 nucleotides read TGTGCCAGCACATGGGACAGTTTCTCCTACGAGCAGTACTTC. It is translated as CASTWDSFSYEQYF. Full variable domain (remainder filled in from reference TRBV2 and TRBJ2-7): EPEVTQTPSHQVTQMGQEVILRCVPISNHLYFYWYRQILGQKVEFLVSFYNNEISEKSEIFDDQFSVERPDGSNFTLKIRSTKLEDSAMYFCASTWDSFSYEQYFGPGTRLTVT.

This chain connects TRBV4-1 to TRBJ2-2, with a tentative D call TRBD2 (5 bases). The CDR3 runs 16 residues. Germline CDR1 reads MGHRA; CDR2 reads YSYEKL. The germline V and J ends were trimmed by 2 bases and 2 bases, with 12 bases remaining between them. DNA of the CDR3: TGCGCCAGCAGCCAATCCGGAGGAGGTAACACCGGGGAGCTGTTTTTT. Protein sequence: CASSQSGGGNTGELFF.

This clone was observed at least ten times. The chain links TRBV4-3 to TRBJ2-4; D possibly corresponds to TRBD2 (6 bases). V gave up 0 bases and J gave up 6 bases, with 9 bases separating them. CDR3 length: 14 residues. The germline CDR1 and CDR2 sequences are LGHNA and YSLEER. The CDR3 is CASSQDAGGNIQYF. In DNA form, the CDR3 reads TGCGCCAGCAGCCAAGATGCCGGGGGAAACATTCAGTACTTC.

The chain combines TRBV7-8 with TRBJ2-3; D may be TRBD2 (6 bases). Germline lookup yields CDR1 SGHVS and CDR2 FQNEAQ. Trimming pared 2 bases from V and 6 bases from J, leaving 15 bases between. CDR3 length equals 15 residues. The CDR3 sequence is CASSLRGLASDTQYF. In nucleotides, the CDR3 is TGTGCCAGCAGCTTACGGGGTCTAGCGAGCGATACGCAGTATTTT.

This clone was found once. The chain is built from TRBV15 and TRBJ2-1; D may be TRBD1 (5 bases). The germline gives CDR1 LNHNV, CDR2 YYDKDF (reference sequence). The CDR3 loop spans 15 amino acids. V lost 4 bases and J lost 1, with 11 bases in between. The DNA for the CDR3 is TGTGCCACCAGCACCGCTAGGGGTTCCTACAATGAGCAGTTCTTC. This encodes CATSTARGSYNEQFF.

The chain uses TRBV5-1 and TRBJ2-2, with D unresolved. This CDR3 is 13 amino acids long. Deletions cut 7 bases from V and 1 base from J, with 8 bases between. Germline V gene lookup returns CDR1 SGHRS and CDR2 YFSETQ. The CDR3 nucleotides are TGCGCCAGCCGGCAGCAGAACACCGGGGAGCTGTTTTTT. This codes for CASRQQNTGELFF.

V and J are TRBV28 and TRBJ1-4; D uncertain. CDR3 length equals 16 residues. V was pared by 3 bases and J by 0 bases, with 11 bases between. Germline V gene data show CDR1 as MDHEN and CDR2 as SYDVKM. The CDR3 reads CASSFAGQATNEKLFF. DNA of the CDR3: TGTGCCAGCAGTTTTGCAGGCCAAGCAACTAATGAAAAACTGTTTTTT.

This clone was counted between two and nine times. The chain links TRBV10-3 to TRBJ2-7; TRBD2 agrees at 10 bases. Germline trimming cut 7 bases from V and 3 bases from J; bases unmatched to any gene: 6. Germline CDR1 is ENHRY and CDR2 is SYGVKD. This CDR3 is 14 amino acids long. CDR3 loop: CAITTGLADYEQYF. Here the CDR3 DNA reads TGTGCCATCACAACAGGACTAGCGGACTACGAGCAGTACTTC.

This clone has a single count. CDR3 DNA: TGCGCCAGCAGTGACTGGACTAGCGGCTCCTACGAGCAGTACTTC. It codes for CASSDWTSGSYEQYF. The V and J genes are TRBV10-1 and TRBJ2-7; 10 bases align to TRBD2. The CDR3 loop spans 15 amino acids. The junction had 2 bases not matched to a gene; V was cut back by 3 bases and J by 0 bases. Looked up from germline, CDR1 is WNHNN and CDR2 is SYGVQD (reference sequence).

This clone has more than one count but fewer than ten. The chain employs TRBV7-2 and TRBJ1-2, with 9 bases fitting TRBD1. CDR1 and CDR2 from the germline V gene are SGHTA and FQGNSA. There are 14 residues in the CDR3. The V segment lost 6 bases and the J segment 7 bases; nucleotides outside the gene matches: 9. The CDR3 region is CASRSPGQGSGYTF. CDR3 nucleotide sequence: TGTGCCAGCAGATCACCGGGACAGGGATCTGGCTACACCTTC. Looking up the rest from reference TRBV7-2 and TRBJ1-2 gives the full variable domain: GAGVSQSPSNKVTEKGKDVELRCDPISGHTALYWYRQSLGQGLEFLIYFQGNSAPDKSGLPSDRFSAERTGGSVSTLTIQRTQQEDSAVYLCASRSPGQGSGYTFGSGTRLTVV.

This clone came up a few times. The chain has TRBV6-5 and TRBJ1-3, with D possibly being TRBD1 (5 bases). Germline CDR1 is MNHEY and CDR2 is SVGAGI. V was clipped by 6 bases and J by 4 bases, with 13 bases between them. There are 14 residues in the CDR3. CDR3 protein: CASRRDLSGNTIYF. The CDR3 DNA sequence: TGTGCCAGCAGGAGGGACCTTTCGGGAAACACCATATATTTT.

Points on this clone: The conserved phenylalanine or tryptophan is not found at the CDR3 terminus, so this likely reflects a read error. The rearrangement uses TRBV28 and TRBJ2-3; the D call may be TRBD1 or TRBD2 (5 bases each). Trimming shortened V by 4 bases and J by 6 bases, and 14 bases separated the two germline ends. From germline, CDR1 is MDHEN and CDR2 SYDVKM. The CDR3 runs to 14 residues. In DNA form, the CDR3 reads TGTGCCAGCAGTTCGGGACCACTGACGGATACGCAGTATTCT. Its translation is CASSSGPLTDTQYS.

The chain recombines TRBV4-3 with TRBJ1-1, with D unclear. Germline V gene lookup returns CDR1 LGHNA and CDR2 YSLEER. V lost 1 base to trimming and J lost 6 bases, with 9 bases between them. This CDR3 region has 13 residues. The CDR3 DNA follows: TGCGCCAGCAGCCAAGTCCCGGGCCCTGAAGCTTTCTTT. This sequence encodes CASSQVPGPEAFF.

This clone was found a few times. CDR3 coding DNA: TGCGCCAGCAGCCAAGATGAGGGGTTTGGCGAGCAGTTCTTC. It is translated as CASSQDEGFGEQFF. The rearrangement links TRBV4-3 to TRBJ2-1; TRBD1 or TRBD2 may be the D gene (5 bases each). Trimming stripped 0 bases from V and 10 bases from J, with 13 bases between. Germline values: CDR1 LGHNA, CDR2 YSLEER. The CDR3 is made up of 14 amino acids.

This chain joins TRBV9 and TRBJ2-2; tentative D call: TRBD1 (6 bases). V lost 4 bases and J 6 bases, leaving 19 bases between the germline ends. The CDR3 is 16 residues long. Germline CDR1 SGDLS, CDR2 YYNGEE. The CDR3 DNA follows: TGTGCCAGCAGCCTCGAGGACAGAGGGAAGTCCGGGGAGCTGTTTTTT. It specifies CASSLEDRGKSGELFF.

This clone was recorded a few times. The rearrangement links TRBV19 to TRBJ1-2; 9 nucleotides line up with TRBD1. CDR1 is LNHDA, CDR2 SQIVND, per germline (reference sequence). The CDR3 runs to 16 residues. V was clipped by 5 bases and J by 5 bases; unmatched bases: 12. CDR3 sequence: CASSVSTGTGPYGYTF. CDR3 DNA sequence: TGTGCCAGTAGTGTTTCAACTGGGACAGGGCCTTATGGCTACACCTTC.

This clone was seen more than once but under ten times. The rearrangement links TRBV19 to TRBJ2-1; 9 nucleotides match TRBD1. The germline V gene encodes CDR1 LNHDA and CDR2 SQIVND (reference sequence). V gave up 3 bases and J gave up 9 bases; unmatched junction bases: 15. CDR3 size: 17 residues. In nucleotides, the CDR3 is TGTGCCAGTAGTATGGGACAGGGAGGGAGACAATACGGTGAGCAGTTCTTC. Translating gives CASSMGQGGRQYGEQFF. Supplemented by reference TRBV19 and TRBJ2-1, the full variable domain reads DGGITQSPKYLFRKEGQNVTLSCEQNLNHDAMYWYRQDPGQGLRLIYYSQIVNDFQKGDIAEGYSVSREKKESFPLTVTSAQKNPTAFYLCASSMGQGGRQYGEQFFGPGTRLTVL.

This clone was seen a handful of times. V and J are TRBV7-2 and TRBJ2-7; D could derive from TRBD1 or TRBD2 (6 bases each). Germline CDR1 reads SGHTA; CDR2 reads FQGNSA. V gave up 5 bases and J gave up 6 bases, with 17 bases separating them. The CDR3 has 14 residues. CDR3: CASSQGGLDREQYF. For the CDR3, the DNA is TGTGCCAGCAGCCAAGGGGGACTCGACCGCGAGCAGTACTTC.

This clone has a handful of counts. V usage is TRBV7-9 and J usage is TRBJ2-1, with 7 bases that match TRBD2. The CDR3 runs to 15 residues. Per the germline V gene, CDR1 is SEHNR and CDR2 is FQNEAQ (reference sequence). The junction had 5 bases not matched to a gene; V was cut back by 3 bases and J by 3 bases. Here the CDR3 reads CASSLAGAYYNEQFF. The CDR3 DNA sequence: TGTGCCAGCAGCTTGGCGGGAGCCTACTACAATGAGCAGTTCTTC.

About this clone: Other DNA sequences from this sample encode an identical CDR3 as well. The chain employs TRBV18 and TRBJ2-5; a weak D match, TRBD1 (5 bases). From germline, CDR1 is KGHSH and CDR2 LQKENI. Trimming removed 2 bases from V and 1 base from J, with 5 bases in between. The length of the CDR3 is 13 residues. CDR3: CASSPGAQETQYF. In DNA, the CDR3 is TGTGCCAGCTCACCAGGGGCCCAAGAGACCCAGTACTTC.

This clone was detected a few times. The chain carries TRBV27 and TRBJ2-3; 7 nucleotides align to TRBD2. The V gene's germline CDR1 is MNHEY and CDR2 SMNVEV (reference sequence). V gave up 6 bases and J gave up 5 bases; unmatched junction bases: 14. CDR3 length equals 16 residues. In DNA form, the CDR3 reads TGTGCCAGCAGACAACTAGAACGGGAGGCCCAAGATACGCAGTATTTT. Amino acids: CASRQLEREAQDTQYF.